The clone carrying this T cell receptor beta chain was observed a few times. Trimming pared 3 bases from V and 5 bases from J, leaving 14 bases between. CDR3 length: 15 amino acids. CDR1 and CDR2 from the germline V gene are KGHDR and SFDVKD. This sample was included in a study of T-cell reconstitution after alpha-beta-depleted transplantation in children. TCRbeta library preparation incorporated unique molecular identifiers. MiXCR, applied by TCRdb to the PCR reads, yields one record per CDR3 protein. The sample consists of around 380,000 distinct CDR3 sequences, about 11% of them appearing once. This clonotype was sampled from a human donor who donated a stem cell graft to a child with acute myeloid leukemia. The chain couples TRBV24-1 to TRBJ2-3; D is possibly TRBD1 (5 bases). Sample: PBMCs from the stem cell graft donor, taken from the stem cell graft. CDR3 DNA sequence: TGTGCCACCAGTGATCCGGCGGCAGGGAAAGATACGCAGTATTTT. Its translation is CATSDPAAGKDTQYF.